These 14 T cell receptor beta chains were all obtained from the same sample, sequenced in a study of early T cells in non-severe SARS-CoV-2 infection. TCRdb itself ran the 5' RACE reads through MiXCR, one entry per CDR3 protein. The table has 80,000 to 95,000 distinct CDR3 sequences, about 14% seen once. Sequenced: whole blood. All receptors come from an adult who was a healthcare worker with PCR-confirmed SARS-CoV-2 infection or an uninfected control (not recorded which).

A few counts support this clonotype. This sequence joins TRBV12-3 or TRBV12-4 and TRBJ1-5; possible D gene TRBD1, 5 bases. The CDR3 is 14 amino acids. The ends were cut back, 4 bases at V and 3 bases at J, with 10 bases in the middle. The CDR3 protein is CASSSRRVNQPQHF. The CDR3 DNA reads TGTGCCAGCAGTTCCCGCAGGGTCAATCAGCCCCAGCATTTT.

This clonotype was detected a few times. The chain joins TRBV19 to TRBJ2-1; 8 positions agree with TRBD2. J gave up 4 bases and V 4 bases, and 6 bases lay outside the gene matches. The CDR3 length is 15 residues. Germline V gene data show CDR1 as LNHDA and CDR2 as SQIVND (reference sequence). CDR3 sequence reads: CASSRPSGGYNEQFF. CDR3 DNA: TGTGCCAGTAGTAGACCAAGCGGGGGATACAATGAGCAGTTCTTC.

This clonotype has only a few counts. Here the CDR3 reads CASSPIAGEETQYF. In nucleotides, the CDR3 is TGTGCCAGCAGCCCGATAGCGGGGGAAGAGACCCAGTACTTC. The rearrangement uses TRBV7-3 and TRBJ2-5, with 9 nucleotides matching TRBD2. V was clipped by 5 bases and J by 3 bases; unmatched bases: 4. The germline V gene encodes CDR1 SGHTA and CDR2 FQGTGA. There are 14 residues in the CDR3.

This clonotype occurred many times. The V and J genes are TRBV4-1 and TRBJ2-1, with D perhaps matching TRBD2 (7 bases). Germline V gives CDR1 MGHRA, CDR2 YSYEKL. The CDR3 spans 15 residues. V was pared by 4 bases and J by 5 bases, with 15 bases between. Written as DNA, the CDR3 is TGCGCCAGCAGCCCCCCCAGCGGGGACAACAATGAGCAGTTCTTC. Translation gives CASSPPSGDNNEQFF.

This clonotype appeared a few times. This sequence joins TRBV5-1 and TRBJ2-6, with D perhaps TRBD2 (6 bases). Per germline, CDR1 SGHRS and CDR2 YFSETQ. The V and J ends lost 2 bases and 4 bases respectively, with 19 bases between them. This CDR3 spans 18 amino acids. The CDR3 DNA is TGCGCCAGCAGCTTATTATCCAGGAGGGGTGGCGGGGCCAACGTCCTGACTTTC. Translating it yields CASSLLSRRGGGANVLTF.

This clonotype was recorded at least ten times. The genes are TRBV27 and TRBJ2-5; 14 nucleotides agree with TRBD2. There are 17 residues in the CDR3. V lost 5 bases to trimming and J lost 5 bases; unmatched junction nucleotides: 10. Germline lookup yields CDR1 MNHEY and CDR2 SMNVEV (reference sequence). CDR3 amino acids: CASSPWSTSGGVETQYF. CDR3 nucleotides: TGTGCCAGCAGTCCCTGGTCGACTAGCGGGGGGGTGGAGACCCAGTACTTC.

This clonotype was observed a few times. The rearrangement uses TRBV30 and TRBJ1-3, with TRBD1 as a possible D gene (6 bases). The CDR3 runs to 16 residues. Germline CDR1 and CDR2: GTSNPN and SVGIG (reference sequence). V lost 5 bases, J lost 2 bases, and 19 bases lay in between. The CDR3 here is CAWGKKGGRAGNTIYF. For the CDR3, the DNA is TGTGCCTGGGGCAAAAAGGGGGGTAGAGCTGGAAACACCATATATTTT.

The rearrangement joins TRBV6-1 to TRBJ1-2; D is unresolved. Germline CDR1 and CDR2: MNHNS and SASEGT. The CDR3 runs to 13 residues. Trimming removed 8 bases at V and 4 bases at J, with 14 bases between. The CDR3 DNA is TGTGCCAGCCAAGTGATGGCCTCCTATGGCTACACCTTC. Its protein product is CASQVMASYGYTF.

The rearrangement uses TRBV12-3 or TRBV12-4 and TRBJ2-5; D gene ambiguous. Trimming removed 4 bases at V and 2 bases at J, with 11 bases between. The CDR3 is 14 amino acids. The CDR3 bases are TGTGCCAGCAGTTCCTCCGTCATGCAAGAGACCCAGTACTTC. It codes for CASSSSVMQETQYF.

The rearrangement links TRBV19 to TRBJ1-2, with D unclear. The CDR3 spans 11 residues. With 2 bases removed from V and 6 bases from J, the gap between germline ends came to 4 bases. Germline V gives CDR1 LNHDA, CDR2 SQIVND (reference sequence). CDR3 amino acids: CASSIQHGYTF. DNA of the CDR3: TGTGCCAGTAGTATACAGCATGGCTACACCTTC.

The rearrangement links TRBV12-3 or TRBV12-4 to TRBJ1-5; tentatively, D is TRBD1 (6 bases). V lost 7 bases and J lost 0, with 16 bases in between. The CDR3 loop spans 16 amino acids. CDR3 sequence (DNA): TGTGCCAGCACGATCGGGGGCGGGGTTAGCAATCAGCCCCAGCATTTT. Protein product: CASTIGGGVSNQPQHF.

This clonotype was recorded a few times. The chain employs TRBV12-3 or TRBV12-4 and TRBJ1-5, with 9 bases aligning to TRBD1. Unmatched junction bases numbered 10, after V lost 5 bases and J lost 5 bases. The CDR3 is 16 amino acids. CDR3 sequence reads: CASSPRTGEGHQPQHF. CDR3 coding DNA: TGTGCCAGCAGTCCACGGACAGGGGAGGGTCATCAGCCCCAGCATTTT.

This clonotype has a count of ten or more. V and J are TRBV7-3 and TRBJ2-3; 10 nucleotides line up with TRBD2. The CDR3 sequence is 17 residues long. Germline CDR1 SGHTA, CDR2 FQGTGA. V shed 3 bases and J 6 bases; nucleotides not matched to a gene: 12. The CDR3 loop is CASSLSGSGGKMDTQYF. The CDR3 DNA is TGTGCCAGCAGCTTGAGCGGTAGCGGGGGGAAGATGGATACGCAGTATTTT.

The table lists this clonotype with many counts. The V and J genes are TRBV5-1 and TRBJ1-5, with D perhaps TRBD1 (5 bases). Per the germline V gene, CDR1 is SGHRS and CDR2 is YFSETQ. CDR3 size: 15 residues. Trimming stripped 4 bases from V and 3 bases from J, with 14 bases between. CDR3 nucleotide sequence: TGCGCCAGCAGCGAAGGGGAGGCCCCCAATCAGCCCCAGCATTTT. This encodes CASSEGEAPNQPQHF.